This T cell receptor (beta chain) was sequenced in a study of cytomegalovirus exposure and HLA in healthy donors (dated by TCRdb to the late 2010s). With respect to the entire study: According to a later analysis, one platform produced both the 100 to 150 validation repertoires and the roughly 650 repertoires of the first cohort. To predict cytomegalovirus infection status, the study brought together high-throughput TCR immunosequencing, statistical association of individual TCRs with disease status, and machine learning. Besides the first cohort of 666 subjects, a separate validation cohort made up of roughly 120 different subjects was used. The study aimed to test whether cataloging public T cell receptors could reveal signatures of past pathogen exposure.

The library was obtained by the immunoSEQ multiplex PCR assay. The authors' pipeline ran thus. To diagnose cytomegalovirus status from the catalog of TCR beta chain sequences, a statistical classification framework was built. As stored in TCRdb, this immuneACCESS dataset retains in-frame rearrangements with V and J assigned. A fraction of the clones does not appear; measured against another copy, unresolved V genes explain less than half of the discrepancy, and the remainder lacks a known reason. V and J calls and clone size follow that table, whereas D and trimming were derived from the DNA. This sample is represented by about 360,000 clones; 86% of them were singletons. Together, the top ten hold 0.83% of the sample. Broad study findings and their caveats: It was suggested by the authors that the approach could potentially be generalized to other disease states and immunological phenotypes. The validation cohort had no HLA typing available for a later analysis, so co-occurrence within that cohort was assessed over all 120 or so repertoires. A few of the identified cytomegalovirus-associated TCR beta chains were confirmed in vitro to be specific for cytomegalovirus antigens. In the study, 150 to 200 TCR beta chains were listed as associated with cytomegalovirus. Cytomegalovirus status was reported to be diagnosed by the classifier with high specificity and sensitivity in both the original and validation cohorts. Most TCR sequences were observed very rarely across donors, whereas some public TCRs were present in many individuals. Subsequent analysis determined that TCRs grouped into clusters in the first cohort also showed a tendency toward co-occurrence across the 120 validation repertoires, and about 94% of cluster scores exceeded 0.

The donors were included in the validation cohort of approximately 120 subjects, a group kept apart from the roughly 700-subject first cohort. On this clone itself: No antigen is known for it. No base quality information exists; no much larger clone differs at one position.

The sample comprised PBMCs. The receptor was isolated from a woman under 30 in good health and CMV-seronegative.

The base sequence is TGCGCCAGCAGCTCTCATCTGACAGGCACGAACACTGAAGCTTTCTTT. Translation gives CASSSHLTGTNTEAFF. This receptor chain uses TRBV5-1 and TRBJ1-1; D gene: possibly TRBD1, on 6 matching bases. V and J are truncated by 3 bases and 1 base respectively, leaving an intervening sequence of 16 bases. Its CDR3 holds 16 amino acids, cysteine through phenylalanine. The retained sequence is limited to the CDR3, 48 bases, with the frame set at the first base. The germline V gene provides CDR1 SGHRS and CDR2 YFSETQ. The CDR3, completed at both ends by the reference TRBV5-1 and TRBJ1-1 genes, gives the full variable domain KAGVTQTPRYLIKTRGQQVTLSCSPISGHRSVSWYQQTPGQGLQFLFEYFSETQRNKGNFPGRFSGRQFSNSRSEMNVSTLELGDSALYLCASSSHLTGTNTEAFFGQGTRLTVV.